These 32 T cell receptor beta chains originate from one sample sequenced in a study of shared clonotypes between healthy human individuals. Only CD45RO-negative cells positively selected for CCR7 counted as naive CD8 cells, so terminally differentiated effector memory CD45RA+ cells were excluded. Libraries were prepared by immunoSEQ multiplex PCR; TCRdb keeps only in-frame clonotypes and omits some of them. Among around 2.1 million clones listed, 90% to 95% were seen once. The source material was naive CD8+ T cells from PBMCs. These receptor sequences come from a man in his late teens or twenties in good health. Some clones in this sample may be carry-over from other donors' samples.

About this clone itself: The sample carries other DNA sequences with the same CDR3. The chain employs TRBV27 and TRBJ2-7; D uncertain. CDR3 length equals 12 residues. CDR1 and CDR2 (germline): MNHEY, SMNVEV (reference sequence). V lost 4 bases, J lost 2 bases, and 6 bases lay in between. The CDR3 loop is CASSSDPYEQYF. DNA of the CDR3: TGTGCCAGCAGTTCCGACCCCTACGAGCAGTACTTC.

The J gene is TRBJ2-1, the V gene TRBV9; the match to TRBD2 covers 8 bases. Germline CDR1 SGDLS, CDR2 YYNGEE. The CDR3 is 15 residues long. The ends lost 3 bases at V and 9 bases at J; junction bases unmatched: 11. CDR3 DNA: TGTGCCAGCAGCGCCTCCTCCGGGACTAGGGGTGAGCAGTTCTTC. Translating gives CASSASSGTRGEQFF.

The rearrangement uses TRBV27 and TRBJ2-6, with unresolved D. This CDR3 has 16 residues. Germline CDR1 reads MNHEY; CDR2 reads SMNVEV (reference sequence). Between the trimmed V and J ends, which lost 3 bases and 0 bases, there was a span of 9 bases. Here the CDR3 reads CASSFVSDSGANVLTF. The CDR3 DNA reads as TGTGCCAGCAGTTTTGTTTCCGACTCTGGGGCCAACGTCCTGACTTTC.

The DNA for the CDR3 is TGCGCCAGCTCGAGCGGGTCCTCCTACGAGCAGTACTTC. The encoded protein is CASSSGSSYEQYF. The chain has TRBV10-2 and TRBJ2-7, with a weak D call TRBD2 (6 bases). Germline values: CDR1 WSHSY, CDR2 SAAADI. With 8 bases removed from V and 0 bases from J, the gap between germline ends came to 11 bases. This CDR3 spans 13 amino acids.

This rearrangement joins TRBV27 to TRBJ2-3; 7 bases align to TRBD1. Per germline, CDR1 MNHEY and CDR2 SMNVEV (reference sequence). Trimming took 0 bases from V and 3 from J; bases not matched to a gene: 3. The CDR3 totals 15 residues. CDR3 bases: TGTGCCAGCAGTTTATCGAGGGGGCTGACAGATACGCAGTATTTT. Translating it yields CASSLSRGLTDTQYF.

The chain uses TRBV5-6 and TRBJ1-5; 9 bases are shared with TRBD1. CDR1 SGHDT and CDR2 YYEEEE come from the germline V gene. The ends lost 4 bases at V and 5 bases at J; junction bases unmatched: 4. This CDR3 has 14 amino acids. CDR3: CASSTGQGHQPQHF. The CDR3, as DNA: TGTGCCAGCAGCACCGGACAGGGGCATCAGCCCCAGCATTTT.

The CDR3, as DNA: TGTGCCAGCAGCGTAGAATCTGGAAACACCATATATTTT. It yields the protein CASSVESGNTIYF. This rearrangement joins TRBV7-9 to TRBJ1-3; D is unclear. Germline-derived CDR1 and CDR2 are SEHNR and FQNEAQ (reference sequence). Trimming removed 5 bases from V and 1 base from J, with 6 bases in between. This CDR3 is built from 13 residues.

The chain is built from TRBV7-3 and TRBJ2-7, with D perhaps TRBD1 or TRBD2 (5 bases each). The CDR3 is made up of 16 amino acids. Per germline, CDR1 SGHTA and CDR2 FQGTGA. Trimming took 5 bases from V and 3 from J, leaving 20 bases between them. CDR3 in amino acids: CASSPTRRGENYEQYF. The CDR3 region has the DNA TGTGCCAGCAGCCCGACACGTCGAGGGGAGAACTACGAGCAGTACTTC.

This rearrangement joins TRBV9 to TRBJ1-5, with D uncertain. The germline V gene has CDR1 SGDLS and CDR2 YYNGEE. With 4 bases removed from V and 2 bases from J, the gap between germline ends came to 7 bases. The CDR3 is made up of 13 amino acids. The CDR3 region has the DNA TGTGCCAGCAGCTCCTGGGGCAATCAGCCCCAGCATTTT. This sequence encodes CASSSWGNQPQHF.

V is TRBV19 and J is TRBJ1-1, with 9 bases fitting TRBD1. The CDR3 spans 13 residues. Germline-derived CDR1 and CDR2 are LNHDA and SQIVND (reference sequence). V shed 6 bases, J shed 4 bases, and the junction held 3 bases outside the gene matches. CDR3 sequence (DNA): TGTGCCAGTAGCGGACAGGGGATCACTGAAGCTTTCTTT. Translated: CASSGQGITEAFF.

CDR3 in amino acids: CASSYGRDGGEQYF. The CDR3, as DNA: TGTGCCAGCAGTTACGGCAGGGACGGTGGAGAGCAGTACTTC. This chain links TRBV27 with TRBJ2-7; D assignment may be TRBD1 or TRBD2 (5 bases each). V lost 4 bases to trimming and J lost 7 bases, with 17 bases between them. Per the germline V gene, CDR1 is MNHEY and CDR2 is SMNVEV (reference sequence). This CDR3 spans 14 amino acids.

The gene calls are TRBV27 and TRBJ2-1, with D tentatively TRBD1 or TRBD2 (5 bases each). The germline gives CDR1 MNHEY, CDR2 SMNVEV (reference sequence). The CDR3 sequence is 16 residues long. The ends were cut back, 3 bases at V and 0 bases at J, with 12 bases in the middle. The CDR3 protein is CASSFVSGSSYNEQFF. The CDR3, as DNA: TGTGCCAGCAGTTTCGTATCAGGGAGCTCCTACAATGAGCAGTTCTTC.

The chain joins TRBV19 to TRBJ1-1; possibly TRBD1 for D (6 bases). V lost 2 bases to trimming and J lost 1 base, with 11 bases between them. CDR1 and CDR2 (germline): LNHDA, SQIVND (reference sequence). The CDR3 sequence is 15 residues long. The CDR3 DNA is TGTGCCAGTAGTATATACAGGGTCGCGAACACTGAAGCTTTCTTT. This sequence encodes CASSIYRVANTEAFF. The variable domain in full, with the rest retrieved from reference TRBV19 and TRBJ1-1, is DGGITQSPKYLFRKEGQNVTLSCEQNLNHDAMYWYRQDPGQGLRLIYYSQIVNDFQKGDIAEGYSVSREKKESFPLTVTSAQKNPTAFYLCASSIYRVANTEAFFGQGTRLTVV.

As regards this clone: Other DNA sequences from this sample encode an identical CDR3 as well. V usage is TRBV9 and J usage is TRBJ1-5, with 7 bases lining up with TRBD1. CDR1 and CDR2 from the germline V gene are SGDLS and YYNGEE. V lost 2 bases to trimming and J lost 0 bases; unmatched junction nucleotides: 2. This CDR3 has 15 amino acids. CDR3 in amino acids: CASSVGQHSNQPQHF. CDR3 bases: TGTGCCAGCAGCGTGGGACAGCATAGCAATCAGCCCCAGCATTTT.

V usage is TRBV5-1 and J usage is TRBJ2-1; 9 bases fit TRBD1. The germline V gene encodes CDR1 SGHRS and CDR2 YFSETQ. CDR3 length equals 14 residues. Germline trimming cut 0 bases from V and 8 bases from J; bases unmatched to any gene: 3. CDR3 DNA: TGCGCCAGCAGCTTGGCTGGACAGGGGTATGAGCAGTTCTTC. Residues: CASSLAGQGYEQFF.

The CDR3 reads CASSPGGTFKDTQYF. The CDR3 coding sequence is TGTGCCAGCAGCCCCGGGGGGACGTTCAAAGATACGCAGTATTTT. The chain employs TRBV9 and TRBJ2-3, with 7 nucleotides matching TRBD2. Looked up from germline, CDR1 is SGDLS and CDR2 is YYNGEE. This CDR3 is built from 15 residues. V trimming: 4 bases; J trimming: 5 bases; junction bases outside the gene matches: 10.

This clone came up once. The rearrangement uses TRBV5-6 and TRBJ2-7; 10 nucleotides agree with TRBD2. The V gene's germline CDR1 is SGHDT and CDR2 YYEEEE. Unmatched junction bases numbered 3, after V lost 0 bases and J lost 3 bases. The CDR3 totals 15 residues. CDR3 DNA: TGTGCCAGCAGCTTGGGGGCTAGCGGGGGCTACGAGCAGTACTTC. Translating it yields CASSLGASGGYEQYF.

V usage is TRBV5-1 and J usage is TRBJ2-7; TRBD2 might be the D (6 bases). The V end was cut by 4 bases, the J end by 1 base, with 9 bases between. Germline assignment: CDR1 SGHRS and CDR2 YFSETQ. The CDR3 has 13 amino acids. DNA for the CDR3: TGCGCCAGCAGCCATGGGACTTCCTACGAGCAGTACTTC. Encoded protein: CASSHGTSYEQYF.

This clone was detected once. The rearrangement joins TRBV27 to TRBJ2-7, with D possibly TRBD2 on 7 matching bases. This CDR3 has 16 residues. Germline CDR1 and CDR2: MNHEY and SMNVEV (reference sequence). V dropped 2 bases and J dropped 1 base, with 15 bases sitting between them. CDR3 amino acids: CASSLIGGGASYEQYF. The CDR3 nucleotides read TGTGCCAGCAGTTTAATAGGGGGGGGAGCGTCCTACGAGCAGTACTTC.

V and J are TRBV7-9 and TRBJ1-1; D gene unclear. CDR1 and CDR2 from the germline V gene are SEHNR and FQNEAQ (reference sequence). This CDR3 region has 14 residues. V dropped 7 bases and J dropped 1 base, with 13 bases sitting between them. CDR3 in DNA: TGTGCCAGCACCGTTACGGACTCGAACACTGAAGCTTTCTTT. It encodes CASTVTDSNTEAFF.

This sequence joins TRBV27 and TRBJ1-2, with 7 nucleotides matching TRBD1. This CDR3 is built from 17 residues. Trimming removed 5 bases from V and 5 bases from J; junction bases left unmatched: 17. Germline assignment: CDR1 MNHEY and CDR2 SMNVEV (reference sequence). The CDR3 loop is CASSLRQGISSAYGYTF. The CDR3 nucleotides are TGTGCCAGCAGTCTACGACAGGGAATATCATCGGCGTATGGCTACACCTTC.

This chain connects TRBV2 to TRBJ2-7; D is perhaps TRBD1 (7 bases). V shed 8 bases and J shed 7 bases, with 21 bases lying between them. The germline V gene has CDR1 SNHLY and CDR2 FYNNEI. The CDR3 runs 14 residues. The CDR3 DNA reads TGTGCCAGCCGGGAGACAGGGAATACGGAAGAGCAGTACTTC. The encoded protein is CASRETGNTEEQYF.

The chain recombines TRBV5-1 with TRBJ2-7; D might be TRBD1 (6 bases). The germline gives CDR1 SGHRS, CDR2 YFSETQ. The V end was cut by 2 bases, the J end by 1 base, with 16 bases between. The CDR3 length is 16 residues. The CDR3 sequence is CASSLGPGTFSYEQYF. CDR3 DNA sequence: TGCGCCAGCAGCTTAGGACCCGGGACATTTTCCTACGAGCAGTACTTC.

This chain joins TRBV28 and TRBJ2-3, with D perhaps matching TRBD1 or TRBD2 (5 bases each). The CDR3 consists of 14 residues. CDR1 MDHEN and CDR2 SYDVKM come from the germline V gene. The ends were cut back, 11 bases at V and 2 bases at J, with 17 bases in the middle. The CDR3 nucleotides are TGTGCCTCACTCCTCGGGGCCTCCACAGATACGCAGTATTTT. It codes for CASLLGASTDTQYF.

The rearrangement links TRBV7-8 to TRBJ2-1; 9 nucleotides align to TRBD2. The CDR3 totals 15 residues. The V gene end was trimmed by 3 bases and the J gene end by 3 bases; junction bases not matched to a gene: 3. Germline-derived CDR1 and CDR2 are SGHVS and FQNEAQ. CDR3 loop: CASSFVAGVYNEQFF. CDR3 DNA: TGTGCCAGCAGCTTCGTAGCGGGAGTCTACAATGAGCAGTTCTTC.

This CDR3 reads CASSFYSGTGGYEQYF. The CDR3 bases are TGTGCCAGCAGTTTCTACTCCGGGACAGGGGGGTACGAGCAGTACTTC. This sequence joins TRBV27 and TRBJ2-7, with 11 bases identical to TRBD1. Unmatched junction bases numbered 8, after V lost 3 bases and J lost 4 bases. The germline V gene encodes CDR1 MNHEY and CDR2 SMNVEV (reference sequence). The CDR3 covers 16 residues.

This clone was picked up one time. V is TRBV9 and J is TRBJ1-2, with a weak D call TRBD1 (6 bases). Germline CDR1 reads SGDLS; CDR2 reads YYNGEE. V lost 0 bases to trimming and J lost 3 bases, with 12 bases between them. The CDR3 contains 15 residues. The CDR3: CASSVVEEGDYGYTF. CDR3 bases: TGTGCCAGCAGCGTAGTAGAAGAGGGGGACTATGGCTACACCTTC.

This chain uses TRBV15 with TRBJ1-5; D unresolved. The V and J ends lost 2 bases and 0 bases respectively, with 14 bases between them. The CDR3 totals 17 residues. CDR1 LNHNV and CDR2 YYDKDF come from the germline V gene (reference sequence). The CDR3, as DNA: TGTGCCACCAGCAGACGTATTGGCGCCCATAGCAATCAGCCCCAGCATTTT. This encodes CATSRRIGAHSNQPQHF.

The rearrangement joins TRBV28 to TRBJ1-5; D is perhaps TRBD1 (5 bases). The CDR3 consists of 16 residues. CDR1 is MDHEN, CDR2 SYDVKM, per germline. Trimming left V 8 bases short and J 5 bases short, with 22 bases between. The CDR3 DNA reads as TGTGCCAGCGGGTTAGCCCTCGGGACCGTACATCAGCCCCAGCATTTT. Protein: CASGLALGTVHQPQHF.

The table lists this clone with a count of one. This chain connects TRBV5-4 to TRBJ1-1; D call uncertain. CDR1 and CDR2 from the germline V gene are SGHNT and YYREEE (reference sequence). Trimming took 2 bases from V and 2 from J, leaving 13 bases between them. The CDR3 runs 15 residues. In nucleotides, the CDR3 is TGTGCCAGCAGCTTTAGGTCAACAGCAAACACTGAAGCTTTCTTT. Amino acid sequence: CASSFRSTANTEAFF. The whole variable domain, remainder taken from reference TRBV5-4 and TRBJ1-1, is ETGVTQSPTHLIKTRGQQVTLRCSSQSGHNTVSWYQQALGQGPQFIFQYYREEENGRGNFPPRFSGLQFPNYSSELNVNALELDDSALYLCASSFRSTANTEAFFGQGTRLTVV.

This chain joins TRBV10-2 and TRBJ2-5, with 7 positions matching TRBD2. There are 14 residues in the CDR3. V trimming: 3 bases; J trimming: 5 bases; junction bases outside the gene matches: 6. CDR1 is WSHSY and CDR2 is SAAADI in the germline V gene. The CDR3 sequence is CASSEGRALETQYF. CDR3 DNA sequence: TGCGCCAGCAGTGAAGGGAGGGCTCTGGAGACCCAGTACTTC.

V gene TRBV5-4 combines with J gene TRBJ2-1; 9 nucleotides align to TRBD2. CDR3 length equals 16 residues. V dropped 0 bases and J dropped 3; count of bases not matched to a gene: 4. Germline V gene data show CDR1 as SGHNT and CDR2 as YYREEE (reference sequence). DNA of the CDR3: TGTGCCAGCAGCTTGGGATCTAGCGGGGTCTACAATGAGCAGTTCTTC. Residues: CASSLGSSGVYNEQFF.